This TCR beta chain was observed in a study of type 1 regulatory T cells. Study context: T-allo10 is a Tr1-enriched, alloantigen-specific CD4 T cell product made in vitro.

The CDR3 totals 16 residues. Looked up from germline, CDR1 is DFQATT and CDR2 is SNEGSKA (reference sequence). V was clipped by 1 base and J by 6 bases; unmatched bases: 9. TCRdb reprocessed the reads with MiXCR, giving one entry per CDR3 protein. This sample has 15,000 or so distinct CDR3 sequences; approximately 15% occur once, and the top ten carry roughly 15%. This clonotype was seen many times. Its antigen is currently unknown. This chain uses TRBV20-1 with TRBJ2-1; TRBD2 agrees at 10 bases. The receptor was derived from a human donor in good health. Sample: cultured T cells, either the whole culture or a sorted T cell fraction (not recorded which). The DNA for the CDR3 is TGCAGTGCTAGAGTCTTTAGCGGGAGGAGCCGCAATGAGCAGTTCTTC. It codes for CSARVFSGRSRNEQFF.